A selection of T cell receptor beta chains follows, all from one sample in a study of cytomegalovirus exposure and HLA in healthy donors. Sequenced by immunoSEQ multiplex PCR; TCRdb stores in-frame clones only, minus some. Among 90,000 or so clones listed, 80% to 90% were seen once. The material sequenced was PBMCs. These receptors were taken from a man aged 25 to 40 in good health and CMV-seropositive. Both conserved end residues are part of each CDR3. The D gene is left open where the match is weak. The size field is filled for only some rows; it gives once, few, many or a size class.

CDR3 protein | CDR3 DNA | clone size | D gene | J gene | V gene
CASSLDRSSNQPQHF | TGCGCCAGCAGCCTCGATCGGAGTAGCAATCAGCCCCAGCATTTT | - | - | TRBJ1-5 | TRBV5-1
CASSQQETQYF | TGCGCCAGCAGCCAACAAGAGACCCAGTACTTC | once | - | TRBJ2-5 | TRBV5-1
CASSPGQLYEQYF | TGTGCCAGCTCACCGGGACAGTTATACGAGCAGTACTTC | few | TRBD1 | TRBJ2-7 | TRBV6-6
CASSPGGLAKNIQYF | TGTGCCAGCAGTCCGGGGGGACTAGCCAAAAACATTCAGTACTTC | - | TRBD2 | TRBJ2-4 | TRBV27
CASSLSASGRYNEQFF | TGTGCCAGCAGCTTAAGTGCTAGCGGGAGGTACAATGAGCAGTTCTTC | once | TRBD2 | TRBJ2-1 | TRBV7-2
CASSLVGGSNEKLFF | TGTGCCAGCAGCTTAGTAGGGGGCTCTAATGAAAAACTGTTTTTT | - | TRBD1 | TRBJ1-4 | TRBV7-2
CASSQTGGPEQFF | TGTGCCAGCAGCCAAACCGGGGGACCAGAGCAGTTCTTC | - | - | TRBJ2-1 | TRBV5-6
CASNMRTGGRYEQYF | TGTGCCAGCAACATGAGGACGGGAGGGAGGTACGAGCAGTACTTC | few | TRBD2 | TRBJ2-7 | TRBV27
CASSGTSGTLPYEQYF | TGTGCCAGCAGCGGGACTAGCGGAACTCTACCCTACGAGCAGTACTTC | - | TRBD2 | TRBJ2-7 | TRBV2
CASSLGGGKETQYF | TGTGCCAGCAGCTTGGGAGGGGGAAAGGAGACCCAGTACTTC | - | - | TRBJ2-5 | TRBV5-4
CAWIPPRGMVDEQFF | TGTGCCTGGATTCCCCCCCGCGGGATGGTCGATGAGCAGTTCTTC | - | - | TRBJ2-1 | TRBV30
CASSRDSRDGYTF | TGTGCCAGCAGCAGGGACAGCCGGGATGGCTACACCTTC | - | TRBD1 | TRBJ1-2 | TRBV6-5
CASNAVNTGELFF | TGTGCCAGCAACGCGGTGAACACCGGGGAGCTGTTTTTT | - | - | TRBJ2-2 | TRBV5-4
CAWSVRQVTGELFF | TGTGCCTGGAGTGTACGACAGGTCACCGGGGAGCTGTTTTTT | - | - | TRBJ2-2 | TRBV30
CASRVSGANVLTF | TGTGCCAGCCGAGTCTCTGGGGCCAACGTCCTGACTTTC | - | - | TRBJ2-6 | TRBV7-2
CASSFLAGGSYEQYF | TGTGCCAGCAGCTTCCTAGCGGGAGGGTCCTACGAGCAGTACTTC | few | TRBD2 | TRBJ2-7 | TRBV7-2
CASSLDLQGARYEQYF | TGCGCCAGCAGCTTGGATCTCCAGGGGGCGCGGTACGAGCAGTACTTC | - | TRBD1 | TRBJ2-7 | TRBV5-1
CSVLPGDTQYF | TGCAGCGTTTTACCTGGCGATACGCAGTATTTT | once | - | TRBJ2-3 | TRBV29-1
CASSTRYNEQFF | TGTGCCAGCAGCACACGCTACAATGAGCAGTTCTTC | - | - | TRBJ2-1 | TRBV11-2
CASSFVRSGGSGTQYF | TGTGCCAGCAGTTTCGTTCGGAGCGGGGGATCAGGTACGCAGTATTTT | - | TRBD2 | TRBJ2-3 | TRBV28
CASSFGGTGASYEQYF | TGTGCCAGCAGTTTCGGGGGGACAGGGGCTTCCTACGAGCAGTACTTC | once | TRBD1 | TRBJ2-7 | TRBV28
CASSSQETQYF | TGTGCCAGCAGTTCACAAGAGACCCAGTACTTC | - | - | TRBJ2-5 | TRBV14
CASSQDRAEYGYTF | TGTGCCAGCAGTCAAGACAGGGCCGAGTATGGCTACACCTTC | - | TRBD1 | TRBJ1-2 | TRBV6-6
CASSYSAGVSDTEAFF | TGTGCCAGCAGTTACTCGGCCGGGGTATCGGACACTGAAGCTTTCTTT | few | - | TRBJ1-1 | TRBV6-6
CASSYDAGVSNEQFF | TGTGCCAGCAGTTACGACGCGGGAGTGTCCAATGAGCAGTTCTTC | few | TRBD2 | TRBJ2-1 | TRBV6-5
CASNPGRTGVKETQYF | TGTGCCAGCAACCCGGGACGGACAGGTGTAAAAGAGACCCAGTACTTC | - | TRBD1 | TRBJ2-5 | TRBV7-9
CASSEGAWNEQFF | TGCGCCAGCAGTGAAGGGGCGTGGAATGAGCAGTTCTTC | - | - | TRBJ2-1 | TRBV10-1
CASSFYGSSYEQYF | TGTGCCAGCAGTTTCTACGGGAGCTCCTACGAGCAGTACTTC | - | - | TRBJ2-7 | TRBV28
CASTYTGNTEAFF | TGTGCCTCTACTTATACAGGGAACACTGAAGCTTTCTTT | - | - | TRBJ1-1 | TRBV30
CSVELDRGPDTEAFF | TGCAGCGTTGAACTGGACAGGGGGCCTGACACTGAAGCTTTCTTT | - | TRBD1 | TRBJ1-1 | TRBV29-1
CASSLRLFSYNEQFF | TGTGCCAGCAGCTTGAGGCTGTTCTCCTACAATGAGCAGTTCTTC | - | - | TRBJ2-1 | TRBV11-2
CASSQATGQGVTYEQYF | TGCGCCAGCAGCCAAGCGACCGGACAGGGGGTTACCTACGAGCAGTACTTC | - | TRBD1 | TRBJ2-7 | TRBV4-3
CAWSAGQPYEQYF | TGTGCCTGGAGTGCTGGACAGCCCTACGAGCAGTACTTC | - | - | TRBJ2-7 | TRBV30
CASSATLSTEAFF | TGTGCCAGCAGTGCAACCTTGAGCACTGAAGCTTTCTTT | - | - | TRBJ1-1 | TRBV25-1
CASSSGQEAYEKLFF | TGTGCCAGCAGCTCCGGACAGGAAGCTTATGAAAAACTGTTTTTT | - | TRBD1 | TRBJ1-4 | TRBV11-2
CASRTENYGYTF | TGTGCCAGCCGTACAGAGAACTATGGCTACACCTTC | - | - | TRBJ1-2 | TRBV2
CASSVGQGVDTQYF | TGTGCCAGTAGTGTCGGACAGGGAGTAGATACGCAGTATTTT | - | TRBD1 | TRBJ2-3 | TRBV19
CASSLRTGGEQYF | TGTGCCAGTAGTCTGCGGACAGGGGGCGAGCAGTACTTC | - | TRBD1 | TRBJ2-7 | TRBV19